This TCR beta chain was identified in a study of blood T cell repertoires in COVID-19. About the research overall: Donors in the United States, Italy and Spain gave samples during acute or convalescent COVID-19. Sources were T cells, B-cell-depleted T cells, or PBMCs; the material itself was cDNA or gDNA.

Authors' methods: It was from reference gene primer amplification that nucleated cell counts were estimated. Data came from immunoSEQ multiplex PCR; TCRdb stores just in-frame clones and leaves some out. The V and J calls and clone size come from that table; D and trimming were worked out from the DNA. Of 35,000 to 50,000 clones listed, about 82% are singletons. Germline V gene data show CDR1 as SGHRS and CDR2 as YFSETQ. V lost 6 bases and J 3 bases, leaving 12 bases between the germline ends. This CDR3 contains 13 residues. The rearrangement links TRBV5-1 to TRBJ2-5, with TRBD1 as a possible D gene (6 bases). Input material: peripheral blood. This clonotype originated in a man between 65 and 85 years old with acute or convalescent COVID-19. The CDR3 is CASNRDTEETQYF. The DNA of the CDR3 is TGCGCCAGCAATCGGGACACCGAAGAGACCCAGTACTTC.